This entry is about one T cell receptor beta chain. The sample comes from a study of blood T cell repertoires in COVID-19. Across the whole study: Some COVID-19 samples were acute and others convalescent; all came from the United States, Italy and Spain. Nucleic acid was either cDNA or gDNA, and it came from T cells, B-cell-depleted T cells, or PBMCs.

Original data processing: Estimated nucleated cell counts came from reference gene primer amplification. This table comes from immunoSEQ multiplex PCR, and its TCRdb copy is limited to in-frame clones, with some not included. V, J and clone size were drawn from that table, and D and trimming were deduced from the DNA. The table records approximately 170,000 clones, 65% to 90% of them present only once. The CDR3 has 15 residues. Germline V lookup: CDR1 LNHDA, CDR2 SQIVND (reference sequence). Trimming took 9 bases from V and 2 from J, leaving 14 bases between them. The chain uses TRBV19 and TRBJ2-6, with D perhaps matching TRBD2 (7 bases). Sequenced sample: peripheral blood. This sequence was found in a man aged 45-65 years with active or convalescent COVID-19. The CDR3 coding sequence is TGTGCCAGGGGGGGGGCCTCGCCTGGGGCCAACGTCCTGACTTTC. Translated: CARGGASPGANVLTF.